The clone carrying this T cell receptor beta chain turned up a few times. Its specificity is unknown. The data were obtained in a study of T cells after yellow fever vaccination. In the study overall: Fractions low in cell number were prepared with SMART-Seq v4 Ultra Low Input.

The CDR3 covers 11 residues. Germline-derived CDR1 and CDR2 are SQVTM and ANQGSEA. The V and J ends lost 7 bases and 6 bases, in that order; junction bases with no gene match: 4. General observations from the study: Overlap between CD4 and CD8 compartments was detected for a small share of clonotypes. Reappearance after the booster was seen for most primary-vaccination clones, at 96% CD4 and roughly 90% CD8.

The study made its TCR cDNA through 5'RACE template switching. That step introduced a universal primer site along with UMIs. TCRdb used MiXCR to reprocess the 5' RACE reads, holding one entry per CDR3 protein. This sample carries a few hundred thousand distinct CDR3 sequences, about 19% of them seen once, and the ten largest clones take roughly 13%. The sample consisted of PBMCs, taken 15 days after the yellow fever booster vaccination. This receptor was identified in a man in his thirties or forties who received the YFV17D yellow fever vaccine. The V gene is TRBV29-1, the J gene TRBJ2-3; 7 bases agree with TRBD1. CDR3 sequence reads: CSEQTGDTQYF. Here the CDR3 DNA reads TGCAGCGAACAGACAGGGGATACGCAGTATTTT.